The next 31 T cell receptor beta chains were all read from a single sample in a study of blood T cell repertoires in COVID-19. This table comes from immunoSEQ multiplex PCR, and its TCRdb copy is limited to in-frame clones, with some not included. The profile shows fewer than 350,000 clones, approximately 91% of them singletons. Specimen: PBMCs or T cells enriched from blood (not recorded which). The receptors stem from a middle-aged woman with acute COVID-19.

V is TRBV28 and J is TRBJ1-2; TRBD1 agrees at 11 bases. This CDR3 has 15 residues. V gave up 5 bases and J gave up 8 bases; unmatched junction bases: 10. Germline V gene lookup returns CDR1 MDHEN and CDR2 SYDVKM. CDR3 amino acids: CASSMGQGVWGGYTF. CDR3 DNA: TGTGCCAGCAGTATGGGACAGGGGGTTTGGGGCGGCTACACCTTC.

The J gene is TRBJ2-1, the V gene TRBV5-1; tentative D call: TRBD2 (6 bases). Trimming stripped 2 bases from V and 0 bases from J, with 9 bases between. CDR3 size: 15 residues. Germline CDR1 SGHRS, CDR2 YFSETQ. CDR3 coding DNA: TGCGCCAGCAGCTTCCGGGAGAGCTCCTACAATGAGCAGTTCTTC. Protein product: CASSFRESSYNEQFF.

This clone is labeled medium-sized. This rearrangement joins TRBV24-1 to TRBJ2-5; the match to TRBD2 covers 8 bases. The trim removed 3 bases at V and 1 base at J, leaving 3 bases unmatched. Germline CDR1 is KGHDR and CDR2 is SFDVKD. The CDR3 loop spans 15 amino acids. CDR3 bases: TGTGCCACCAGTGATAGCGGGAGCCCCCAAGAGACCCAGTACTTC. Its translation is CATSDSGSPQETQYF.

The chain links TRBV7-9 to TRBJ2-7, with TRBD2 as a possible D gene (6 bases). This CDR3 spans 15 amino acids. Germline loops: CDR1 SEHNR, CDR2 FQNEAQ (reference sequence). V shed 1 base and J shed 1 base, with 11 bases lying between them. The CDR3 loop reads CASSLVSGRSYEQYF. The CDR3 DNA is TGTGCCAGCAGCTTAGTTAGCGGCAGGTCCTACGAGCAGTACTTC.

V is TRBV7-2 and J is TRBJ2-2, with D tentatively TRBD2 (5 bases). This CDR3 has 15 amino acids. Germline values: CDR1 SGHTA, CDR2 FQGNSA. Trimming shortened V by 2 bases and J by 2 bases, and 9 bases separated the two germline ends. This CDR3 is CASSLRTLNTGELFF. As DNA, the CDR3 is TGTGCCAGCAGCTTAAGGACTCTTAACACCGGGGAGCTGTTTTTT.

The gene calls are TRBV11-2 and TRBJ2-7; D might be TRBD2 (5 bases). The CDR3 extends over 15 amino acids. Germline values: CDR1 SGHAT, CDR2 FQNNGV. With 5 bases removed from V and 0 bases from J, the gap between germline ends came to 14 bases. This CDR3 reads CASSPEAGLSYEQYF. The CDR3 DNA follows: TGTGCCAGCAGCCCCGAGGCGGGTCTCTCCTACGAGCAGTACTTC.

The J gene is TRBJ1-1, the V gene TRBV6-5; tentative D call: TRBD1 (5 bases). Trimming removed 2 bases at V and 7 bases at J, with 14 bases between. Germline CDR1 and CDR2: MNHEY and SVGAGI. The CDR3 length is 14 residues. The CDR3 reads CASSYRGRLGEAFF. The CDR3 region has the DNA TGTGCCAGCAGTTACAGGGGCCGCTTGGGTGAAGCTTTCTTT.

V is TRBV5-6 and J is TRBJ1-2; 7 positions agree with TRBD1. The CDR3 runs to 14 residues. The germline V gene has CDR1 SGHDT and CDR2 YYEEEE. Unmatched junction bases numbered 6, after V lost 4 bases and J lost 3 bases. The CDR3 DNA is TGTGCCAGCAGCCCCTACAGGGGATACTATGGCTACACCTTC. Translating gives CASSPYRGYYGYTF.

V usage is TRBV2 and J usage is TRBJ2-3; 8 bases match TRBD1. With V trimmed by 4 bases and J by 3 bases, 0 bases remained unmatched. This CDR3 has 13 amino acids. Germline values: CDR1 SNHLY, CDR2 FYNNEI. DNA for the CDR3: TGTGCCAGCAGTGGACAGGGGACAGATACGCAGTATTTT. Its translation is CASSGQGTDTQYF.

The V call is TRBV15, the J call TRBJ2-7, with 7 bases fitting TRBD1. The CDR3 loop spans 15 amino acids. CDR1 is LNHNV and CDR2 is YYDKDF in the germline V gene (reference sequence). Trimming cost V 3 bases and J 7 bases; bases outside gene matches: 12. CDR3 nucleotides: TGTGCCACCAGCAGCCCAGGGGGATCAACCGAAGAGCAGTACTTC. Amino acids: CATSSPGGSTEEQYF. Filled out from reference TRBV15 and TRBJ2-7, the complete variable domain reads DAMVIQNPRYQVTQFGKPVTLSCSQTLNHNVMYWYQQKSSQAPKLLFHYYDKDFNNEADTPDNFQSRRPNTSFCFLDIRSPGLGDTAMYLCATSSPGGSTEEQYFGPGTRLTVT.

This chain connects TRBV9 to TRBJ2-2; D is unresolved. The CDR3 is made up of 14 amino acids. Germline V gene data show CDR1 as SGDLS and CDR2 as YYNGEE. V lost 1 base and J lost 3, with 7 bases in between. CDR3 DNA: TGTGCCAGCAGCGTAACAAGTTACACCGGGGAGCTGTTTTTT. This codes for CASSVTSYTGELFF.

The chain combines TRBV5-4 with TRBJ2-5; D gene uncertain. Germline CDR1 SGHNT, CDR2 YYREEE (reference sequence). V lost 4 bases and J lost 5, with 12 bases in between. The CDR3 spans 13 residues. The DNA of the CDR3 is TGTGCCAGCAGCCCCCCCAGCGCCGAGACCCAGTACTTC. Its protein product is CASSPPSAETQYF.

This rearrangement joins TRBV27 to TRBJ2-3; TRBD2 aligns across 10 bases. CDR1 is MNHEY, CDR2 SMNVEV, per germline (reference sequence). The ends lost 4 bases at V and 0 bases at J; junction bases unmatched: 7. This CDR3 region has 17 residues. CDR3 DNA: TGTGCCAGCAGTTCCCCGGCTAGCGGGGGAAGCACAGATACGCAGTATTTT. Its translation is CASSSPASGGSTDTQYF.

This clone was seen a handful of times. This chain uses TRBV11-2 with TRBJ1-1; no reliable D call. Germline lookup yields CDR1 SGHAT and CDR2 FQNNGV. Trimming pared 0 bases from V and 0 bases from J, leaving 8 bases between. This CDR3 region has 15 residues. CDR3 DNA sequence: TGTGCCAGCAGCTTAGAGGCGGGTTTGAACACTGAAGCTTTCTTT. Amino acids: CASSLEAGLNTEAFF.

The sample holds many counts of this clone. Distinct nucleotide sequences in the sample also encode this CDR3. The gene calls are TRBV10-3 and TRBJ1-5, with 9 bases aligning to TRBD1. The CDR3 is made up of 13 amino acids. Germline V lookup: CDR1 ENHRY, CDR2 SYGVKD. Trimming took 6 bases from V and 7 from J; bases not matched to a gene: 4. CDR3 nucleotides: TGTGCCATCAGCTCAACAGGGGGCCAGCCCCAGCATTTT. This translates into CAISSTGGQPQHF.

This clone was recorded only once. This CDR3 is CASSSTGGGPNEKLFF. The CDR3 DNA is TGCGCCAGCAGCTCAACAGGGGGCGGACCTAATGAAAAACTGTTTTTT. The chain recombines TRBV5-1 with TRBJ1-4; 9 nucleotides agree with TRBD1. The CDR3 is made up of 16 amino acids. The V gene end was trimmed by 3 bases and the J gene end by 3 bases; junction bases not matched to a gene: 6. The germline CDR1 and CDR2 sequences are SGHRS and YFSETQ.

The sample holds a few counts of this clone. The sample contains more than one DNA sequence encoding this CDR3. V is TRBV30 and J is TRBJ2-7, with D possibly matching TRBD2 (5 bases). V was trimmed by 3 bases and J by 4 bases, leaving 7 bases between them. CDR1 is GTSNPN, CDR2 SVGIG, per germline (reference sequence). This CDR3 contains 11 residues. The CDR3 region has the DNA TGTGCCTGGAGGGACTCGTACGAGCAGTACTTC. It specifies CAWRDSYEQYF.

The rearrangement links TRBV2 to TRBJ2-5, with D perhaps TRBD1 (7 bases). The germline V and J ends were trimmed by 5 bases and 5 bases, with 12 bases remaining between them. The V gene's germline CDR1 is SNHLY and CDR2 FYNNEI. This CDR3 has 13 amino acids. The CDR3, as DNA: TGTGCCAGCAGTAAACAGGGGAGGGAGACCCAGTACTTC. Protein: CASSKQGRETQYF.

The chain has TRBV7-2 and TRBJ1-1; 7 nucleotides line up with TRBD1. CDR1 and CDR2 (germline): SGHTA, FQGNSA. V lost 6 bases to trimming and J lost 4 bases; unmatched junction nucleotides: 14. The CDR3 contains 16 residues. In nucleotides, the CDR3 is TGTGCCAGCAGTCTGATCGGGACAGCAATGGGCACTGAAGCTTTCTTT. It codes for CASSLIGTAMGTEAFF.

The chain recombines TRBV2 with TRBJ2-3, with 7 bases identical to TRBD1. The germline gives CDR1 SNHLY, CDR2 FYNNEI. The CDR3 is 14 residues long. Trimming removed 6 bases from V and 7 bases from J; junction bases left unmatched: 10. The CDR3 loop is CASRNRGSGYTQYF. For the CDR3, the DNA is TGTGCCAGCAGAAACAGGGGTTCCGGGTATACGCAGTATTTT. The whole variable domain, filled in from reference TRBV2 and TRBJ2-3, reads EPEVTQTPSHQVTQMGQEVILRCVPISNHLYFYWYRQILGQKVEFLVSFYNNEISEKSEIFDDQFSVERPDGSNFTLKIRSTKLEDSAMYFCASRNRGSGYTQYFGPGTRLTVL.

The rearrangement uses TRBV3-1 (or the pseudogene TRBV3-2) and TRBJ2-1; TRBD2 agrees at 12 bases. The ends lost 1 base at V and 8 bases at J; junction bases unmatched: 6. Germline V gives CDR1 LGHDT, CDR2 YNNKEL (reference sequence). The CDR3 has 16 residues. Written as DNA, the CDR3 is TGTGCCAGCAGCCAAGCGGTACTAGCGGGAGGTGATGAGCAGTTCTTC. It encodes CASSQAVLAGGDEQFF.

The V and J genes are TRBV9 and TRBJ1-2; 7 nucleotides line up with TRBD1. Germline V gene sequence: CDR1 SGDLS, CDR2 YYNGEE. The CDR3 runs 13 residues. With 3 bases clipped from V and 5 bases from J, the junction kept 4 bases outside the gene matches. The CDR3 DNA reads TGTGCCAGCAGCGCCGGGACAGCGTATGGCTACACCTTC. It specifies CASSAGTAYGYTF.

This chain connects TRBV7-3 to TRBJ2-3; 9 bases are shared with TRBD1. The trim removed 0 bases at V and 4 bases at J, leaving 5 bases unmatched. CDR1 is SGHTA and CDR2 is FQGTGA in the germline V gene. The CDR3 totals 16 residues. CDR3: CASSLTPDRGPDTQYF. CDR3 DNA: TGTGCCAGCAGCTTAACTCCGGACAGGGGTCCAGATACGCAGTATTTT.

The rearrangement uses TRBV10-1 and TRBJ2-2; 8 nucleotides line up with TRBD2. Trimming took 2 bases from V and 7 from J; bases not matched to a gene: 3. The germline CDR1 and CDR2 sequences are WNHNN and SYGVQD (reference sequence). CDR3 length: 14 residues. Written as DNA, the CDR3 is TGCGCCAGCAGTGAGACTAGCGGCAGCGGGGAGCTGTTTTTT. This translates into CASSETSGSGELFF.

The V and J genes are TRBV6-2 or TRBV6-3 and TRBJ2-2; possibly TRBD2 for D (6 bases). Trimming removed 5 bases at V and 5 bases at J, with 15 bases between. Germline V gene sequence: CDR1 MNHEY, CDR2 SVGEGT. The CDR3 has 15 amino acids. The CDR3 DNA reads as TGTGCCAGCAGTAATGCAGGGAGGAGAACCGGGGAGCTGTTTTTT. Its protein product is CASSNAGRRTGELFF.

The chain couples TRBV7-2 to TRBJ2-7, with 9 positions matching TRBD1. The V gene's germline CDR1 is SGHTA and CDR2 FQGNSA. Germline trimming cut 5 bases from V and 2 bases from J; bases unmatched to any gene: 7. The CDR3 runs to 15 residues. The CDR3 DNA reads as TGTGCCAGCAGCATCGCCGGGACAGGGCCCTACGAGCAGTACTTC. This sequence encodes CASSIAGTGPYEQYF.

V gene TRBV6-5 combines with J gene TRBJ1-2; 9 nucleotides agree with TRBD1. The CDR3 totals 13 residues. V trimming: 6 bases; J trimming: 4 bases; junction bases outside the gene matches: 3. Germline V CDR1 and CDR2: MNHEY, SVGAGI. CDR3 sequence (DNA): TGTGCCAGCAGGACAGGGGGGAGCTATGGCTACACCTTC. It is translated as CASRTGGSYGYTF.

The chain carries TRBV13 and TRBJ1-1; D is possibly TRBD1 (5 bases). Deletions cut 5 bases from V and 7 bases from J, with 8 bases between. Germline V lookup: CDR1 PRHDT, CDR2 FYEKMQ (reference sequence). The CDR3 has 11 residues. CDR3 loop: CASSKDIEAFF. The CDR3 nucleotides read TGTGCCAGCAGCAAGGACATTGAAGCTTTCTTT. Based on the CDR3 plus reference TRBV13 and TRBJ1-1, the full variable domain is AAGVIQSPRHLIKEKRETATLKCYPIPRHDTVYWYQQGPGQDPQFLISFYEKMQSDKGSIPDRFSAQQFSDYHSELNMSSLELGDSALYFCASSKDIEAFFGQGTRLTVV.

This sequence joins TRBV7-7 and TRBJ2-5, with D tentatively TRBD1 (5 bases). The germline V and J ends were trimmed by 4 bases and 0 bases, with 9 bases remaining between them. This CDR3 has 14 residues. CDR1 is SSHAT and CDR2 is FNYEAQ in the germline V gene (reference sequence). CDR3 sequence (DNA): TGTGCCAGCAGCTCCGACAGACACCAAGAGACCCAGTACTTC. Translation: CASSSDRHQETQYF.

The genes are TRBV6-5 and TRBJ2-3, with 9 bases identical to TRBD2. The V segment lost 2 bases and the J segment 4 bases; nucleotides outside the gene matches: 4. This CDR3 is built from 15 residues. CDR1 is MNHEY and CDR2 is SVGAGI in the germline V gene. The CDR3 is CASSYKREAPDTQYF. In nucleotides, the CDR3 is TGTGCCAGCAGTTACAAGCGGGAGGCACCAGATACGCAGTATTTT.

The V and J genes are TRBV30 and TRBJ1-1, with 7 positions matching TRBD1. CDR1 and CDR2 (germline): GTSNPN, SVGIG (reference sequence). V lost 5 bases, J lost 4 bases, and 4 bases stayed unmatched. The CDR3 loop spans 12 amino acids. The CDR3 region has the DNA TGTGCCTGGTATAACAGGGGCACTGAAGCTTTCTTT. Translated: CAWYNRGTEAFF.